A selection of T cell receptor beta chains follows, all from one sample in a study of T cells in Graves' hyperthyroidism and ophthalmopathy. TCRdb used MiXCR to reprocess the multiplex PCR reads, holding one entry per CDR3 protein. There are some 50,000 distinct CDR3 sequences in the sample; approximately 50% occur only once, and around a third lies in the top ten. The specimen was peripheral blood or thyroid tissue (not recorded which). All receptors come from a man in his late teens or twenties with Graves' hyperthyroidism. The CDR3 runs from the conserved cysteine through the conserved F or W. D genes are given only for firm matches. Clone size, where shown, is once, few, many, or a class for clones that have expanded.

cdr3_aa cdr3_nt v_call cdr3_length clone_size d_call j_call
CASRQGELRAYGYTF TGTGCCAGCAGACAGGGGGAACTAAGGGCCTATGGCTACACCTTC TRBV7-2 15 many TRBD1 TRBJ1-2
CASNRGGAEEIYGYTF TGCGCCAGCAATCGAGGGGGCGCGGAAGAAATCTATGGCTACACCTTC TRBV5-1 16 many TRBD1 TRBJ1-2
CASSPGDIQETQYF TGTGCCAGCAGCCCTGGAGATATTCAAGAGACCCAGTACTTC TRBV14 14 many NA TRBJ2-5
CASSLGEGLETQYF TGTGCCAGCAGCTTAGGGGAGGGCCTAGAGACCCAGTACTTC TRBV7-8 14 NA TRBD2 TRBJ2-5
CASSLIAGSGGTQYF TGTGCCAGCAGCTTAATAGCGGGCAGCGGGGGGACCCAGTACTTC TRBV7-2 15 many TRBD2 TRBJ2-5
CASGHSSGANVLTF TGTGCCAGCGGCCATTCTTCTGGGGCCAACGTCCTGACTTTC TRBV19 14 once NA TRBJ2-6
CASSQAPRPRGRHDNQPQHF TGTGCCAGCAGCCAAGCTCCCCGCCCCAGGGGGCGACATGATAATCAGCCCCAGCATTTT TRBV7-2 20 many TRBD1 TRBJ1-5
CASSLQGFNQPQHF TGTGCCAGCAGTTTACAGGGTTTCAATCAGCCCCAGCATTTT TRBV27 14 many NA TRBJ1-5
CASSLGQGNEKLFF TGTGCCAGCAGCTTGGGACAGGGGAATGAAAAACTGTTTTTT TRBV7-2 14 NA TRBD1 TRBJ1-4
CASSLARGQPQHF TGCGCCAGCAGCTTGGCCAGGGGCCAGCCCCAGCATTTT TRBV5-1 13 NA NA TRBJ1-5
CASSQELLGQVWWWWTEAFF TGCGCCAGCAGCCAAGAATTATTGGGACAGGTCTGGTGGTGGTGGACTGAAGCTTTCTTT TRBV4-1 20 few TRBD1 TRBJ1-1
CASSVDRGNVLTF TGTGCCAGCAGTGTAGACAGGGGCAACGTCCTGACTTTC TRBV2 13 NA TRBD1 TRBJ2-6
CASSLWRTGGFSEAFF TGTGCCAGTAGTCTATGGAGGACAGGGGGCTTCTCTGAAGCTTTCTTT TRBV19 16 many TRBD1 TRBJ1-1
CASSSRAPRDTEAFF TGTGCCAGCAGCTCCCGGGCCCCCCGCGACACTGAAGCTTTCTTT TRBV7-8 15 NA NA TRBJ1-1
CASSQAWGSSPLHF TGCGCCAGCAGCCAAGCGTGGGGGTCATCACCCCTCCACTTT TRBV4-1 14 many NA TRBJ1-6
CASSRAQINSYEQYF TGTGCCAGCAGCCGGGCCCAGATTAACTCCTACGAGCAGTACTTC TRBV11-2 15 many NA TRBJ2-7
CASSFGRETQYF TGTGCCAGCAGCTTCGGAAGAGAGACCCAGTACTTC TRBV7-9 12 once NA TRBJ2-5
CASSLTSAKGETQYF TGTGCCAGCAGCTTGACTAGCGCGAAGGGGGAGACCCAGTACTTC TRBV7-2 15 many TRBD2 TRBJ2-5
CASSQEIAGYNTGELFF TGCGCCAGCAGCCAAGAAATAGCGGGATATAACACCGGGGAGCTGTTTTTT TRBV4-3 17 many TRBD2 TRBJ2-2
CATSDRNSNQPQHF TGTGCCACCTCAGACCGAAATAGCAATCAGCCCCAGCATTTT TRBV19 14 medium-sized NA TRBJ1-5
CSATGTVNYGYTF TGCAGTGCAACCGGGACAGTAAACTATGGCTACACCTTC TRBV20-1 13 medium-sized TRBD1 TRBJ1-2
CSVAGGPYQETQYF TGCAGTGTAGCGGGGGGCCCGTACCAAGAGACCCAGTACTTC TRBV20-1 14 NA TRBD2 TRBJ2-5
CATSSWGTAKSTEKLFF TGTGCCACCAGCAGCTGGGGGACAGCCAAATCTACTGAAAAACTGTTTTTT TRBV15 17 NA TRBD1 TRBJ1-4
CASSETGEGSETQYF TGTGCTAGCAGCGAAACAGGGGAGGGATCGGAGACCCAGTACTTC TRBV7-7 15 NA NA TRBJ2-5
CASSFWGIYGYTF TGTGCCAGCAGCTTCTGGGGCATATATGGCTACACCTTC TRBV7-9 13 once NA TRBJ1-2
CSGKGGTEAFF TGCAGCGGGAAGGGAGGGACTGAAGCTTTCTTT TRBV29-1 11 NA NA TRBJ1-1
CASAEGETGEKLFF TGTGCCAGCGCCGAGGGGGAAACGGGGGAAAAACTGTTTTTT TRBV7-9 14 few NA TRBJ1-4
CASSLASRGRSPLHF TGTGCCAGCAGTTTAGCGTCCAGGGGCCGGTCACCCCTCCACTTT TRBV28 15 medium-sized NA TRBJ1-6
CASVSQGGETQYF TGTGCCAGCGTATCGCAGGGCGGGGAGACCCAGTACTTC TRBV12-3/TRBV12-4 13 many NA TRBJ2-5
CASTLTGELFF TGTGCCAGCACCCTCACCGGGGAGCTGTTTTTT TRBV12-3/TRBV12-4 11 many NA TRBJ2-2
CASSDEGLAGGYEQYF TGCGCCAGCAGCGACGAAGGGCTAGCGGGAGGGTACGAGCAGTACTTC TRBV5-1 16 many TRBD2 TRBJ2-7
CAISTEQGDSPLHF TGTGCCATCAGTACAGAACAGGGGGATTCACCCCTCCACTTT TRBV10-3 14 NA TRBD1 TRBJ1-6
CASMSGAYTGELFF TGTGCCAGCATGTCCGGGGCGTACACCGGGGAGCTGTTTTTT TRBV6-2/TRBV6-3 14 many NA TRBJ2-2
CASSRIGTGPVEKLFF TGTGCCAGCAGCCGAATCGGGACAGGCCCGGTTGAAAAACTGTTTTTT TRBV7-2 16 NA TRBD1 TRBJ1-4
CASSNRSYEQYF TGCGCCAGCAGCAACCGCTCCTACGAGCAGTACTTC TRBV5-1 12 NA NA TRBJ2-7
CASSAASGGASTDTQYF TGCGCCAGCAGTGCGGCTAGCGGGGGCGCTAGCACAGATACGCAGTATTTT TRBV10-2 17 many TRBD2 TRBJ2-3
CAISEDRGRSYEQYF TGTGCCATCAGTGAGGACAGGGGTAGATCCTACGAGCAGTACTTC TRBV10-3 15 NA TRBD1 TRBJ2-7
CSVGIGNTEAFF TGCAGCGTCGGGATCGGGAACACTGAAGCTTTCTTT TRBV29-1 12 NA NA TRBJ1-1
CASSFGGQGAEQYF TGTGCCAGCAGTTTTGGGGGACAGGGGGCCGAGCAGTACTTC TRBV27 14 many TRBD1 TRBJ2-7
CAIRQTESNQPQHF TGTGCCATCAGGCAGACAGAAAGCAATCAGCCCCAGCATTTT TRBV10-3 14 NA NA TRBJ1-5
CSVLKEIGQPQHF TGCAGTGTCCTAAAGGAGATCGGGCAGCCCCAGCATTTT TRBV20-1 13 NA NA TRBJ1-5
CASSLEIRRGQGSYEQYF TGTGCCAGCAGCTTAGAAATCCGCCGGGGACAGGGTTCCTACGAGCAGTACTTC TRBV11-2 18 NA TRBD1 TRBJ2-7
CSVRPGTSAKETQHF TGCAGCGTGAGGCCCGGGACTAGCGCGAAAGAGACCCAGCACTTC TRBV29-1 15 NA TRBD2 TRBJ2-5
CASSWGWGLGEAFF TGCGCCAGCAGCTGGGGATGGGGACTAGGTGAAGCTTTCTTT TRBV5-1 14 many NA TRBJ1-1
CSALPTASGNTIYF TGCAGTGCCCTACCGACAGCCTCTGGAAACACCATATATTTT TRBV20-1 14 many NA TRBJ1-3
CASSRTQGRDGYTF TGTGCCAGCAGCCGGACCCAGGGGAGGGATGGCTACACCTTC TRBV7-9 14 once NA TRBJ1-2
CASSLGQGSNQPQHF TGTGCCAGCAGCTTGGGACAGGGAAGCAATCAGCCCCAGCATTTT TRBV7-2 15 NA TRBD1 TRBJ1-5
CASSFRDYLYEQYF TGTGCCAGCAGTTTTCGGGACTACCTCTACGAGCAGTACTTC TRBV28 14 many TRBD2 TRBJ2-7
CASRLDGTTKETQYF TGCGCCAGCAGATTGGACGGGACAACTAAGGAGACCCAGTACTTC TRBV5-1 15 NA NA TRBJ2-5
CASSRGTGARPNQPQHF TGTGCCAGCAGCCGGGGGACAGGCGCAAGACCCAATCAGCCCCAGCATTTT TRBV7-9 17 NA TRBD1 TRBJ1-5
CASSQDPGSTGELFF TGCGCCAGCAGCCAAGACCCAGGGAGCACCGGGGAGCTGTTTTTT TRBV4-1 15 once NA TRBJ2-2
CASSRSYEGSYGYTF TGTGCCAGCAGCCGCTCGTACGAGGGTTCCTATGGCTACACCTTC TRBV27 15 NA NA TRBJ1-2
CSASEGTDQPQHF TGCAGTGCTAGCGAAGGGACAGATCAGCCCCAGCATTTT TRBV20-1 13 once TRBD1 TRBJ1-5
CSAGTGRNTEAFF TGCAGCGCAGGGACAGGGAGGAACACTGAAGCTTTCTTT TRBV29-1 13 many TRBD1 TRBJ1-1
CASSLGGQRTDTQYF TGTGCCAGCAGCTTAGGGGGACAGCGTACAGATACGCAGTATTTT TRBV7-3 15 many TRBD1 TRBJ2-3
CASSLVGARTDTQYF TGTGCCAGCAGCTTAGTGGGGGCTCGCACAGATACGCAGTATTTT TRBV7-2 15 once NA TRBJ2-3
CASSLLYYEQYF TGTGCCAGCAGCCTCCTCTACTACGAGCAGTACTTC TRBV28 12 many NA TRBJ2-7
CATRTESTYEQYF TGTGCCACCCGGACAGAAAGTACCTACGAGCAGTACTTC TRBV10-3 13 NA NA TRBJ2-7
CSVRGDTEAFF TGCAGCGTCCGTGGAGACACTGAAGCTTTCTTT TRBV29-1 11 NA NA TRBJ1-1
CSVTSGRTGLGETQYF TGCAGCGTTACTAGCGGGAGGACAGGTTTAGGAGAGACCCAGTACTTC TRBV29-1 16 NA TRBD2 TRBJ2-5